This T cell receptor beta chain comes out of a study of blood T cells in healthy people across ages. This CDR3 is built from 17 residues. The V gene's germline CDR1 is SEHNR and CDR2 FQNEAQ (reference sequence). Unmatched junction bases numbered 10, after V lost 1 base and J lost 4 bases. Study-level points and caveats: Long-lived and aged donors differed, with more naive CD4+ cells and higher diversity in the long-lived. In these data, TCR beta diversity tracked strongly with naive T cell percentage. Expanded clonotype changes were possibly confounded by unknown donor CMV status.

This clonotype has at least ten counts. Its antigen remains unidentified. It was with a sample-barcoded 5' primer and a J-beta primer mix that a second PCR of roughly 7 to 12 cycles was run. A template-switch adaptor with 12 random nucleotides tagged each cDNA molecule. Via MiXCR, TCRdb re-called the 5' RACE reads, giving one row per CDR3 protein. Of around 650,000 distinct CDR3 sequences in the sample, around two fifths were seen once. This sequence was found in a man older than 75 in good health. Material for sequencing was blood. This chain connects TRBV7-9 to TRBJ2-1; 7 bases are a match to TRBD1. The CDR3 DNA sequence: TGTGCCAGCAGCTTAGGTTCGGGACAGCAGAAGTACAATGAGCAGTTCTTC. Its translation is CASSLGSGQQKYNEQFF.